This is a list of T cell receptor beta chains from one sample in a study of graft-versus-host responses after intestinal transplantation. Their antigens are not known. Sequencing was performed with immunoSEQ multiplex PCR; in TCRdb, only in-frame clones are kept and a portion is missing. The sample holds more than 65,000 clones, under 95% seen once. The specimen was unstimulated CD8+ T cells sorted from spleen or lymph node cells, collected before transplant. The receptors stem from a human donor who was the organ donor for an intestinal transplant. Both conserved end residues are part of each CDR3. Fields, in order: J gene, clone size, D gene, V gene, CDR3 DNA, CDR3 protein. D genes are given only for firm matches. Clone size is stated in some rows and not others, as once, few, many or a class when expanded.

>TRBJ2-7|-|-|TRBV6-5
TGTGCCAGCAGTGACCTGGCCTCCTACGAGCAGTACTTC
CASSDLASYEQYF
>TRBJ1-6|few|TRBD1|TRBV10-3
TGTGCCATCAGTGACATAGGACAGGCCGGTTCACCCCTCCACTTT
CAISDIGQAGSPLHF
>TRBJ1-1|-|-|TRBV18
TGTGCCAGCTCACCACATGGGCCCGGGGGTACTGAAGCTTTCTTT
CASSPHGPGGTEAFF
>TRBJ2-3|-|TRBD1|TRBV5-1
TGCGCCAGCAGCTGGGGGACAGGGGGCTTAGCAGATACGCAGTATTTT
CASSWGTGGLADTQYF
>TRBJ1-5|few|-|TRBV6-1
TGTGCCAGCAGTGATCAGCAGGCGAGTCAGCCCCAGCATTTT
CASSDQQASQPQHF
>TRBJ1-6|-|TRBD1|TRBV6-1
TGTGCCAGCAGTGAAAACAGGGGGCACCCTTCACCCCTCCACTTT
CASSENRGHPSPLHF
>TRBJ2-2|-|-|TRBV5-1
TGCGCCAGCAGAACTGGGAACACCGGGGAGCTGTTTTTT
CASRTGNTGELFF
>TRBJ1-2|once|-|TRBV19
TGTGCCAGTCATTCAGGAGGAGGCTACACCTTC
CASHSGGGYTF
>TRBJ2-2|once|-|TRBV7-9
TGTGCCAGCAGCCCCCGTGAACGCGGGGAGCTGTTTTTT
CASSPRERGELFF
>TRBJ1-3|-|-|TRBV4-1
TGCGCCAGCAGCCAAGGAGGATCATACAGTATCTACTCTGGAAACACCATATATTTT
CASSQGGSYSIYSGNTIYF
>TRBJ2-5|-|-|TRBV2
TGTGCCAGCAGGGGGGGGCATCAAGAGACCCAGTACTTC
CASRGGHQETQYF
>TRBJ1-2|-|-|TRBV27
TGTGCCAGCAGCTCCTGGACGGATTTACCACCCAGCGGCTATGGCTACACCTTC
CASSSWTDLPPSGYGYTF
>TRBJ1-4|-|-|TRBV25-1
TGTGCCAGCAGTGTCGTTCTGGGGACCCCAGTGTGTGAAAAACTGTTTTTT
CASSVVLGTPVCEKLFF
>TRBJ2-5|few|-|TRBV4-2
TGTGCCAGCAGCCAAGGGGGGAGTACCCAAGAGACCCAGTACTTC
CASSQGGSTQETQYF
>TRBJ2-7|-|-|TRBV7-9
TGTGCCAGCAGCTTAGATGTCGGGGTTACGTACGACGAGCAGTACTTC
CASSLDVGVTYDEQYF
>TRBJ2-1|-|-|TRBV6-5
TGTGCCAGCAGTTATGAGGGAGGTAGCTACAATGAGCAGTTCTTC
CASSYEGGSYNEQFF
>TRBJ2-1|-|-|TRBV19
TGTGCCAGTAGTTGGGGGGTAGGGAATGAGCAGTTCTTC
CASSWGVGNEQFF
>TRBJ2-5|-|TRBD2|TRBV19
TGTGCCAGTAGTATGGGGCTAGCGGGGGGGCCTCTCGGGGAGACCCAGTACTTC
CASSMGLAGGPLGETQYF
>TRBJ1-2|-|TRBD1|TRBV7-9
TGTGCCAGCAGTCTCGGACAGGACGTTAACTATGGCTACACCTTC
CASSLGQDVNYGYTF
>TRBJ2-7|once|-|TRBV6-1
TGTGCCAGCAGCCGGCGGGTTCTATCCTACGAGCAGTACTTC
CASSRRVLSYEQYF
>TRBJ2-7|-|TRBD2|TRBV2
TGTGCCAGCAGCGCCCCGAGGACTAGCCCCTACGAGCAGTACTTC
CASSAPRTSPYEQYF
>TRBJ1-1|-|-|TRBV6-5
TGTGCCAGCAGTTACCCGCCGCAAGCTTTCTTT
CASSYPPQAFF
>TRBJ2-5|once|TRBD2|TRBV5-4
TGTGCCAGCAGCTTGAGCGGGGGGTACCAAGAGACCCAGTACTTC
CASSLSGGYQETQYF
>TRBJ1-6|-|-|TRBV6-1
TGTGCCAGCAGTGGCCTTATCGGGACGGGGCCTTGGACACCCCCCCACTTT
CASSGLIGTGPWTPPHF
>TRBJ1-2|-|-|TRBV2
TGTGCCAGCAGTGAAGGTCGGCAGTCCTATGGCTACACCTTC
CASSEGRQSYGYTF
>TRBJ1-1|-|TRBD1|TRBV5-1
TGCGCCAGCAGCTTGGCGGCAGGGGGTACAGAAGCTTTCTTT
CASSLAAGGTEAFF
>TRBJ2-7|-|-|TRBV5-1
-
CASSFGPGQGYEQYF
>TRBJ1-1|-|-|TRBV20-1
TGCAGTGCCACAGCTAGCACTGAAGCTTTCTTT
CSATASTEAFF
>TRBJ2-2|-|-|TRBV9
TGTGCCAGCAGCGTAGAGGTTGAGGTACGGGTCGGGGAGCTGTTTTTT
CASSVEVEVRVGELFF
>TRBJ1-6|-|TRBD1|TRBV9
TGTGCCAGCAGCGCAGCCGGGACAGGGATTTCACCCCTCCACTTT
CASSAAGTGISPLHF
>TRBJ2-1|-|-|TRBV5-1
TGCGCCAGCAGCTTGGACGGGGCAGGGTCGTCCTACAATGAGCAGTTCTTC
CASSLDGAGSSYNEQFF
>TRBJ1-2|once|-|TRBV4-2
TGTGCCAGCAGCCAAGATCCGGGCTATGGCTACACCTTC
CASSQDPGYGYTF
>TRBJ2-5|once|-|TRBV27
TGTGCCAGCAGTCCACTGGGGGTGGGGCTGGATAAGACCCAGTACTTC
CASSPLGVGLDKTQYF
>TRBJ2-3|once|-|TRBV19
TGTGCCAGTAGCGGTTCTAGCACAGATGCGCAGTATTTT
CASSGSSTDAQYF
>TRBJ2-7|once|-|TRBV5-1
TGCGCCAGCAGCTTGGGTGTACCGGACTCCTACGAGCAGTATTTC
CASSLGVPDSYEQYF
>TRBJ2-7|-|TRBD2|TRBV2
TGTGCCAGCAATCAGGTGGTAGCGGGGGTGATATACGAGCAGTACTTC
CASNQVVAGVIYEQYF
>TRBJ2-7|-|-|TRBV5-1
TGCGCCAGCAGCTTGGTAGGGGCGAACGAGCAGTACTTC
CASSLVGANEQYF
>TRBJ2-5|-|-|TRBV5-4
TGTGCCAGCAGCCTCGCCGGGGACTACCAAGAGACCCAGTACTTC
CASSLAGDYQETQYF
>TRBJ1-1|-|-|TRBV6-1
TGTGCCAGCAATTGGGGGTTCATGAACACTGAAGCTTTCTTT
CASNWGFMNTEAFF
>TRBJ1-3|-|-|TRBV4-1
TGCGCCAGCAGCCAAGATGGAGCGGACACCATATATTTT
CASSQDGADTIYF
>TRBJ2-7|-|TRBD2|TRBV7-9
TGTGCCAGCAGCGTAACTAGCGGGAGCGACGAGCAGTACTTC
CASSVTSGSDEQYF
>TRBJ1-1|few|TRBD1|TRBV19
TGTGCCAGTAAAGAGGAGACAGGGCTCACTGAAGCTTTCTTT
CASKEETGLTEAFF
>TRBJ2-7|once|-|TRBV5-1
TGCGCCAGCAGCTTGGCCAAGGGCGTTTACCACGAGCAGTACTTC
CASSLAKGVYHEQYF
>TRBJ2-4|once|-|TRBV5-5
TGTGCCAGCAGCGCCAGGGTAGCCAAAAACATTCAGTACTTC
CASSARVAKNIQYF
>TRBJ2-3|-|TRBD1|TRBV5-1
TGCGCCAGCAGCTTGCGACAGGGGGAGGCAGATACGCAGTATTTT
CASSLRQGEADTQYF
>TRBJ1-2|-|-|TRBV14
TGTGCCAGCAGCCCTTTACTCAACTTGTATGGCTACACCTTC
CASSPLLNLYGYTF
>TRBJ2-1|-|TRBD2|TRBV9
TGTGCCAGCAGCGTACGGTCTAGCGGGAGTGGGAATGAGCAGTTCTTC
CASSVRSSGSGNEQFF
>TRBJ1-5|few|-|TRBV19
TGTGCCAGTAGTATTAGAGGGGCTTTTAATCAGCCCCAGCATTTT
CASSIRGAFNQPQHF
>TRBJ1-2|-|-|TRBV7-9
TGTGCCAGCAGCCGGCCCATTAGTCTTGATGGCTACACCTTC
CASSRPISLDGYTF
>TRBJ2-1|-|-|TRBV9
TGTGCCAGCAGCCTTCCGGGCTCCTACAATGAGCAGTTCTTC
CASSLPGSYNEQFF